What follows describes a single T cell receptor beta chain. The source of the sample is a study of shared clonotypes between healthy human individuals. Sequencing was performed with immunoSEQ multiplex PCR; in TCRdb, only in-frame clones are kept and a portion is missing. The repertoire holds 550,000 to 850,000 clones, with over 65% as singletons. Trimming removed 6 bases from V and 2 bases from J; junction bases left unmatched: 7. The CDR3 contains 16 residues. CDR1 is SNHLY and CDR2 is FYNNEI in the germline V gene. The sequence was collected from a woman aged 30 to 39 in good health. Sequencing was done on a sample of memory CD4+ T cells sorted from blood. The subset denotes: CD45RA-negative fraction. This rearrangement joins TRBV2 to TRBJ1-2; 12 positions agree with TRBD1. CDR3 sequence (DNA): TGTGCCAGCAGCACGACGGGACAGGGGGCGAACTATGGCTACACCTTC. Translation: CASSTTGQGANYGYTF.